The 24 T cell receptor beta chains presented below share a single source sample, sequenced in a study of CD8 T cells in Susac syndrome (dated by TCRdb to about 2019). To prepare the library, the immunoSEQ multiplex PCR assay was applied. RNA was extracted using the RNeasy kit, and roughly 0.5 to 1 microgram was reverse transcribed with random hexamers. Using fastp at Q25 and MiXCR, TCRdb reprocessed the public reads and kept productive beta chains. Every CDR3 protein is listed once, alongside the most common genes and DNA of its rows. Counted in this sample were roughly 110,000 distinct CDR3 sequences; 94% of them appeared once. About 0.42% of the sample is taken by the ten largest. Sequenced: CD8+ T cells from PBMCs. These TCRs come from a human donor with Susac syndrome.

This sequence joins TRBV24-1 and TRBJ1-2; no firm D call. Looked up from germline, CDR1 is KGHDR and CDR2 is SFDVKD. V lost 10 bases and J 8 bases, leaving 7 bases between the germline ends. This CDR3 spans 9 amino acids. CDR3 coding DNA: TGTGCCACTCAGGAGGGCTACACCTTC. This codes for CATQEGYTF.

The J gene is TRBJ1-1, the V gene TRBV20-1, with a weak D call TRBD1 (6 bases). This CDR3 spans 13 amino acids. Germline V CDR1 and CDR2: DFQATT, SNEGSKA (reference sequence). CDR3 DNA sequence: TGCAGGGTTACTACAGGGACGAACACTGAAGCTTTCTTT. As protein: CRVTTGTNTEAFF.

The rearrangement links TRBV7-9 to TRBJ2-1, with no clear D. Per the germline V gene, CDR1 is SEHNR and CDR2 is FQNEAQ (reference sequence). Trimming stripped 2 bases from V and 5 bases from J, with 13 bases between. The CDR3 spans 15 residues. The DNA for the CDR3 is TGTGCCAGCAGCTTAAATTTTCCGGAAAACAATGAGCAGTTCTTC. It yields the protein CASSLNFPENNEQFF.

The chain couples TRBV20-1 to TRBJ2-5; D is ambiguous. The germline V and J ends were trimmed by 4 bases and 2 bases, with 11 bases remaining between them. In germline, CDR1 is DFQATT, CDR2 SNEGSKA (reference sequence). The CDR3 consists of 13 residues. The CDR3 loop reads CSAKRLLQETQYF. The CDR3 bases are TGCAGTGCTAAACGACTCCTTCAAGAGACCCAGTACTTC.

This chain joins TRBV2 and TRBJ2-3; D is unresolved. Trimming stripped 9 bases from V and 3 bases from J, with 7 bases between. Germline V CDR1 and CDR2: SNHLY, FYNNEI. This CDR3 comprises 11 residues. As DNA, the CDR3 is TGTGCCAGGCAGCATACAGATACGCAGTATTTT. This encodes CARQHTDTQYF.

This clonotype was observed once. The chain is built from TRBV16 and TRBJ1-2; no clear D gene. V was shortened by 0 bases and J by 8 bases, with 16 bases between the two germline ends. The length of the CDR3 is 15 residues. Germline V gene data show CDR1 as KGHSY and CDR2 as FQNENV. The CDR3 here is CASSQSASSIWGYTF. The CDR3 DNA reads as TGTGCCAGCAGCCAATCTGCCAGCAGTATATGGGGCTACACCTTC.

This chain connects TRBV20-1 to TRBJ2-1; TRBD1 aligns across 7 bases. Looked up from germline, CDR1 is DFQATT and CDR2 is SNEGSKA (reference sequence). The J segment lost 4 bases and the V segment lost 6 bases, leaving 15 bases of the junction unmatched. The CDR3 is 16 amino acids. The CDR3: CSATGTALSFYNEQFF. In DNA, the CDR3 is TGCAGTGCAACCGGGACAGCCCTTTCCTTTTACAATGAGCAGTTCTTC.

The chain is built from TRBV9 and TRBJ2-7, with D uncertain. Trimming took 4 bases from V and 3 from J, leaving 14 bases between them. CDR3 length equals 14 residues. Per the germline V gene, CDR1 is SGDLS and CDR2 is YYNGEE. CDR3 sequence reads: CASSPENLIYEQYF. CDR3 DNA sequence: TGTGCCAGCAGCCCCGAAAACTTGATCTACGAGCAGTACTTC. The full variable domain, its missing parts supplied by reference TRBV9 and TRBJ2-7, is DSGVTQTPKHLITATGQRVTLRCSPRSGDLSVYWYQQSLDQGLQFLIQYYNGEERAKGNILERFSAQQFPDLHSELNLSSLELGDSALYFCASSPENLIYEQYFGPGTRLTVT.

The chain links TRBV6-5 to TRBJ2-3, with 7 bases identical to TRBD1. CDR3 size: 15 residues. V lost 4 bases and J lost 4; bases outside the gene matches: 8. CDR1 and CDR2 (germline): MNHEY, SVGAGI. This CDR3 is CASSSGGFEADTQYF. In DNA, the CDR3 is TGTGCCAGCAGTTCAGGGGGATTTGAGGCAGATACGCAGTATTTT.

This sequence joins TRBV12-3 or TRBV12-4 and TRBJ2-1; D may match TRBD1 or TRBD2 (5 bases each). CDR3 length: 14 residues. The V gene lost 5 bases and the J gene lost 5 bases, with 13 bases spanning the gap. The DNA of the CDR3 is TGTGCCAGCAGTCCGGGACCGCCGAACAATGAGCAGTTCTTC. Protein sequence: CASSPGPPNNEQFF.

V is TRBV25-1 and J is TRBJ1-1, with TRBD1 matching 7 bases. Germline assignment: CDR1 MGHDK and CDR2 SYGVNS. J was trimmed by 6 bases and V by 8 bases; bases with no gene match: 6. This CDR3 region has 12 residues. DNA of the CDR3: TGTGCCAGCGGGAGGGGGCAGGCTGAAGCTTTCTTT. Translating it yields CASGRGQAEAFF. The full variable domain, rest sourced from reference TRBV25-1 and TRBJ1-1, is EADIYQTPRYLVIGTGKKITLECSQTMGHDKMYWYQQDPGMELHLIHYSYGVNSTEKGDLSSESTVSRIRTEHFPLTLESARPSHTSQYLCASGRGQAEAFFGQGTRLTVV.

This clonotype has just one count. The chain uses TRBV4-3 and TRBJ2-1; 7 bases line up with TRBD1. CDR3 length equals 16 residues. V lost 0 bases, J lost 3 bases, and 5 bases stayed unmatched. The germline V gene encodes CDR1 LGHNA and CDR2 YSLEER. The CDR3 region is CASSQDSRGLYNEQFF. For the CDR3, the DNA is TGCGCCAGCAGCCAAGATTCAAGGGGGCTCTACAATGAGCAGTTCTTC.

The chain has TRBV6-5 and TRBJ2-5; D remains unclear. The V gene lost 2 bases and the J gene lost 0 bases, with 10 bases spanning the gap. This CDR3 is 15 amino acids long. Germline CDR1 is MNHEY and CDR2 is SVGAGI. The CDR3 sequence: CASSYEAAYQETQYF. CDR3 sequence (DNA): TGTGCCAGCAGTTACGAGGCAGCTTACCAAGAGACCCAGTACTTC.

The V gene is TRBV12-3 or TRBV12-4, the J gene TRBJ1-1; 7 bases line up with TRBD1. This CDR3 has 14 residues. Trimming at V came to 5 bases and at J to 1 base, leaving 4 bases not matched to a gene. DNA of the CDR3: TGTGCCAGCAGTAAGACAGGGCAGAACACTGAAGCTTTCTTT. This encodes CASSKTGQNTEAFF.

V is TRBV7-9 and J is TRBJ2-7; 10 bases agree with TRBD1. CDR1 and CDR2 (germline): SEHNR, FQNEAQ (reference sequence). The CDR3 runs 15 residues. V gave up 1 base and J gave up 4 bases; unmatched junction bases: 4. The CDR3: CASSLGRTGGYEQYF. The CDR3 coding sequence is TGTGCCAGCAGCTTAGGTCGGACAGGGGGGTACGAGCAGTACTTC.

The rearrangement joins TRBV13 to TRBJ2-4, with TRBD2 as a possible D gene (6 bases). The germline V and J ends were trimmed by 8 bases and 0 bases, with 17 bases remaining between them. Germline-derived CDR1 and CDR2 are PRHDT and FYEKMQ (reference sequence). There are 16 residues in the CDR3. In DNA form, the CDR3 reads TGTGCCAGCGGGGGGACTGAAGCGTTAGCCAAAAACATTCAGTACTTC. It codes for CASGGTEALAKNIQYF.

In nucleotides, the CDR3 is TGTGCCGCACGCCGGGGGGCTGGGGATACGCAGTATTTT. Translating it yields CAARRGAGDTQYF. The chain has TRBV27 and TRBJ2-3; D possibly corresponds to TRBD2 (7 bases). The CDR3 is 13 amino acids. CDR1 is MNHEY, CDR2 SMNVEV, per germline (reference sequence). With 11 bases removed from V and 6 bases from J, the gap between germline ends came to 18 bases.

This clonotype was detected once. The chain employs TRBV7-9 and TRBJ2-7; possibly TRBD1 or TRBD2 for D (7 bases each). The CDR3 contains 14 residues. CDR1 SEHNR and CDR2 FQNEAQ come from the germline V gene (reference sequence). Between the trimmed V and J ends, which lost 5 bases and 6 bases, there was a span of 17 bases. CDR3 region: CASSGPGRGPEQYF. The CDR3 nucleotides are TGTGCCAGCAGCGGACCAGGGAGGGGGCCCGAGCAGTACTTC.

The J gene is TRBJ1-1, the V gene TRBV4-1; D gene uncertain. Trimming removed 1 base from V and 1 base from J, with 7 bases in between. The CDR3 contains 14 residues. The germline V gene has CDR1 MGHRA and CDR2 YSYEKL. The CDR3 sequence: CASSQGPRNTEAFF. The CDR3 nucleotides read TGCGCCAGCAGCCAAGGACCTCGGAACACTGAAGCTTTCTTT.

The CDR3 bases are TGTGCCAGCAGTTTTTCCACCTATGAGCAGTTCTTC. Amino acids: CASSFSTYEQFF. The chain is built from TRBV27 and TRBJ2-1; no definite D call. CDR3 size: 12 residues. Germline values: CDR1 MNHEY, CDR2 SMNVEV (reference sequence). Trimming left V 3 bases short and J 8 bases short, with 8 bases between.

The genes are TRBV12-3 or TRBV12-4 and TRBJ2-3, with TRBD2 matching over 9 bases. With V trimmed by 8 bases and J by 14 bases, 8 bases remained unmatched. This CDR3 is 11 amino acids long. This CDR3 is CASLAGPEWYF. In DNA, the CDR3 is TGTGCCAGCCTAGCGGGGCCTGAATGGTATTTT.

This sequence joins TRBV7-9 and TRBJ2-1, with D possibly being TRBD1 or TRBD2 (5 bases each). V was pared by 5 bases and J by 4 bases, with 12 bases between. Germline CDR1 and CDR2: SEHNR and FQNEAQ (reference sequence). This CDR3 contains 14 residues. CDR3 bases: TGTGCCAGCAGCGGGGGACCATTTTACAATGAGCAGTTCTTC. Translation: CASSGGPFYNEQFF. The full variable domain, rest sourced from reference TRBV7-9 and TRBJ2-1, is DTGVSQNPRHKITKRGQNVTFRCDPISEHNRLYWYRQTLGQGPEFLTYFQNEAQLEKSRLLSDRFSAERPKGSFSTLEIQRTEQGDSAMYLCASSGGPFYNEQFFGPGTRLTVL.

The J gene is TRBJ1-6, the V gene TRBV7-6, with D tentatively TRBD1 (5 bases). Germline CDR1 is SGHVS and CDR2 is FNYEAQ. The V end was cut by 0 bases, the J end by 10 bases, with 10 bases between. This CDR3 spans 14 amino acids. CDR3 nucleotide sequence: TGTGCCAGCAGCTTAGCGGGGCCGAGGTCACCCCTCCACTTT. Residues: CASSLAGPRSPLHF.

V usage is TRBV4-1 and J usage is TRBJ2-2; D is unresolved. V was clipped by 1 base and J by 0 bases, with 6 bases between them. The length of the CDR3 is 15 residues. CDR1 is MGHRA and CDR2 is YSYEKL in the germline V gene. The CDR3 loop reads CASSQVDSNTGELFF. The DNA of the CDR3 is TGCGCCAGCAGCCAAGTCGACTCGAACACCGGGGAGCTGTTTTTT.